The 18 T cell receptor beta chains listed next were all sequenced from one sample in a study of T cell responses to AZD1222 COVID-19 vaccine. Measured with immunoSEQ multiplex PCR; TCRdb has only the in-frame clones, and not every one. The sample yields about 180,000 clones, approximately 90% seen once. The input for sequencing was peripheral blood, taken on day 0 of AZD1222 vaccination. The source of these receptors is an adult in good health.

The V gene is TRBV6-5, the J gene TRBJ1-1; D is unclear. Germline V gene lookup returns CDR1 MNHEY and CDR2 SVGAGI. There are 15 residues in the CDR3. Trimming stripped 8 bases from V and 7 bases from J, with 23 bases between. CDR3 loop: CASSMVGPRTDEAFF. The CDR3 nucleotides read TGTGCCAGCTCAATGGTGGGCCCCCGAACCGATGAAGCTTTCTTT.

J is TRBJ2-3 and V is TRBV11-3; 8 bases align to TRBD2. The germline gives CDR1 SGHNT, CDR2 YENEEA. The CDR3 totals 14 residues. The V and J ends lost 5 bases and 5 bases, in that order; junction bases with no gene match: 6. The CDR3 sequence: CASSHGGAVDTQYF. As DNA, the CDR3 is TGTGCCAGCAGCCACGGGGGGGCCGTAGATACGCAGTATTTT.

The V gene is TRBV10-1, the J gene TRBJ1-1; D is unclear. The length of the CDR3 is 13 residues. Germline CDR1 WNHNN, CDR2 SYGVQD (reference sequence). The germline V and J ends were trimmed by 6 bases and 2 bases, with 10 bases remaining between them. This chain's CDR3 is CASRKRSNTEAFF. CDR3 nucleotide sequence: TGCGCCAGCAGGAAGCGAAGTAACACTGAAGCTTTCTTT.

The chain combines TRBV19 with TRBJ1-2; TRBD1 matches 9 bases. CDR1 is LNHDA, CDR2 SQIVND, per germline (reference sequence). With 4 bases clipped from V and 8 bases from J, the junction kept 8 bases outside the gene matches. The CDR3 totals 14 residues. CDR3: CASSTGQGKRGYTF. The DNA for the CDR3 is TGTGCCAGTAGTACCGGACAGGGGAAGAGAGGCTACACCTTC.

The J gene is TRBJ2-3, the V gene TRBV6-4, with TRBD2 matching over 7 bases. CDR1 MRHNA and CDR2 SNTAGT come from the germline V gene. This CDR3 comprises 17 residues. The V segment lost 7 bases and the J segment 3 bases; nucleotides outside the gene matches: 16. DNA of the CDR3: TGTGCCAGCACCGAGGAGGCTAGCGGAGGAGGAACAGATACGCAGTATTTT. It encodes CASTEEASGGGTDTQYF.

There are a few counts of this clone. The chain links TRBV18 to TRBJ2-7; D tentatively fits TRBD1 or TRBD2 (5 bases each). Germline CDR1 reads KGHSH; CDR2 reads LQKENI. V lost 6 bases to trimming and J lost 2 bases, with 11 bases between them. The CDR3 length is 13 residues. CDR3 bases: TGTGCCAGCTCTCGAGGGGTAGCCTACGAGCAGTACTTC. It is translated as CASSRGVAYEQYF.

The chain uses TRBV14 and TRBJ1-2; 7 bases line up with TRBD1. This CDR3 has 15 amino acids. Trimming removed 3 bases from V and 0 bases from J; junction bases left unmatched: 4. Germline CDR1 reads SGHDN; CDR2 reads FVKESK. CDR3 amino acids: CASSQVGTANYGYTF. For the CDR3, the DNA is TGTGCCAGCAGCCAGGTTGGGACAGCTAACTATGGCTACACCTTC.

The chain carries TRBV29-1 and TRBJ2-1; D unclear. V lost 4 bases, J lost 6 bases, and 10 bases lay in between. Germline V gene sequence: CDR1 SQVTM, CDR2 ANQGSEA. The CDR3 sequence is 12 residues long. CDR3 nucleotides: TGCAGCGTTGGGCGATTAGGCAATGAGCAGTTCTTC. Translating it yields CSVGRLGNEQFF.

The V gene is TRBV7-9, the J gene TRBJ2-3; no firm D call. The V end lost 0 bases, the J end lost 6 bases, and 7 bases lay between the germline ends. This CDR3 has 13 amino acids. Germline V gene sequence: CDR1 SEHNR, CDR2 FQNEAQ (reference sequence). This CDR3 reads CASSLAATDTQYF. The CDR3 nucleotides read TGTGCCAGCAGCTTAGCAGCAACCGATACGCAGTATTTT.

The genes are TRBV4-3 and TRBJ1-4, with D maybe TRBD1 (6 bases). In germline, CDR1 is LGHNA, CDR2 YSLEER. The V gene lost 4 bases and the J gene lost 0 bases, with 18 bases spanning the gap. This CDR3 contains 18 residues. This CDR3 is CASSPAGQLLSTNEKLFF. In nucleotides, the CDR3 is TGCGCCAGCAGCCCAGCCGGACAGCTCCTATCAACTAATGAAAAACTGTTTTTT.

The chain links TRBV15 to TRBJ1-4, with no clear D. V was trimmed by 0 bases and J by 8 bases, leaving 13 bases between them. Per the germline V gene, CDR1 is LNHNV and CDR2 is YYDKDF (reference sequence). CDR3 size: 15 residues. The CDR3 DNA reads as TGTGCCACCAGCAGAGATAGCGGGTTTGGGGAAAAACTGTTTTTT. Translation: CATSRDSGFGEKLFF. The full variable domain, completed using reference TRBV15 and TRBJ1-4, is DAMVIQNPRYQVTQFGKPVTLSCSQTLNHNVMYWYQQKSSQAPKLLFHYYDKDFNNEADTPDNFQSRRPNTSFCFLDIRSPGLGDTAMYLCATSRDSGFGEKLFFGSGTQLSVL.

V is TRBV6-5 and J is TRBJ2-2, with D uncertain. CDR1 and CDR2 (germline): MNHEY, SVGAGI. Trimming removed 6 bases from V and 2 bases from J, with 4 bases in between. The CDR3 covers 12 residues. The DNA for the CDR3 is TGTGCCAGCAGGTTAAACACCGGGGAGCTGTTTTTT. Translating it yields CASRLNTGELFF.

V usage is TRBV7-2 and J usage is TRBJ1-5; 9 bases match TRBD1. J lost 7 bases, V lost 5 bases, and 6 bases had no gene match. Germline CDR1 SGHTA, CDR2 FQGNSA. The CDR3 has 14 amino acids. The CDR3 region has the DNA TGTGCCAGCAGCCAACAGGGGGCTGGACAGCCCCAGCATTTT. Its translation is CASSQQGAGQPQHF.

CDR3 loop: CASSPRTGGISGNTIYF. CDR3 coding DNA: TGCGCCAGCAGCCCGAGGACAGGGGGTATTTCTGGAAACACCATATATTTT. J is TRBJ1-3 and V is TRBV4-1, with 10 positions matching TRBD1. The CDR3 has 17 residues. Germline CDR1 reads MGHRA; CDR2 reads YSYEKL. Germline trimming cut 4 bases from V and 1 base from J; bases unmatched to any gene: 7.

V usage is TRBV19 and J usage is TRBJ2-2; D may be TRBD1 (7 bases). Germline CDR1 is LNHDA and CDR2 is SQIVND (reference sequence). This CDR3 has 14 amino acids. With 3 bases removed from V and 5 bases from J, the gap between germline ends came to 10 bases. CDR3 nucleotides: TGTGCCAGTAGTATCGCAGGGGGGACCGGGGAGCTGTTTTTT. It codes for CASSIAGGTGELFF. Looking up the rest from reference TRBV19 and TRBJ2-2 gives the full variable domain: DGGITQSPKYLFRKEGQNVTLSCEQNLNHDAMYWYRQDPGQGLRLIYYSQIVNDFQKGDIAEGYSVSREKKESFPLTVTSAQKNPTAFYLCASSIAGGTGELFFGEGSRLTVL.

In nucleotides, the CDR3 is TGTGCCAGCAGTCGCAGGACAGACACTAATGAAAAACTGTTTTTT. Translation: CASSRRTDTNEKLFF. The chain employs TRBV2 and TRBJ1-4; D might be TRBD1 (6 bases). The CDR3 extends over 15 amino acids. Per germline, CDR1 SNHLY and CDR2 FYNNEI. V was clipped by 5 bases and J by 2 bases, with 12 bases between them.

The chain links TRBV10-2 to TRBJ1-1; 7 bases align to TRBD1. The V gene's germline CDR1 is WSHSY and CDR2 SAAADI. The CDR3 extends over 16 amino acids. The junction had 9 bases not matched to a gene; V was cut back by 0 bases and J by 5 bases. The CDR3 DNA sequence: TGCGCCAGCAGTGAGTCGGACAGGCCCAGTTGGACTGAAGCTTTCTTT. Its translation is CASSESDRPSWTEAFF.

This sequence joins TRBV29-1 and TRBJ1-1; maybe TRBD1 (6 bases). Germline V CDR1 and CDR2: SQVTM, ANQGSEA. There are 14 residues in the CDR3. V lost 7 bases to trimming and J lost 0 bases, with 15 bases between them. The CDR3 protein is CSARRGNMNTEAFF. The CDR3 nucleotides are TGCAGCGCCCGGAGGGGGAACATGAACACTGAAGCTTTCTTT.